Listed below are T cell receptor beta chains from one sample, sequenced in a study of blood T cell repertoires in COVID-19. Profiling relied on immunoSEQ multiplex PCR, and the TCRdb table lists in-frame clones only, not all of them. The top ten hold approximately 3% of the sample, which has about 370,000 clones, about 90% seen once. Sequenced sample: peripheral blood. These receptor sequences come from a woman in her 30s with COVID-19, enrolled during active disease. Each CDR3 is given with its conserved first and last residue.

cdr3_aa: CASSLAGQVNEKLFF
cdr3_length: 15
j_call: TRBJ1-4
v_call: TRBV5-1

cdr3_aa: CASIHSGVTGGYTF
cdr3_length: 14
j_call: TRBJ1-2
v_call: TRBV25-1

cdr3_aa: CASSRTPGGGSNEKLFF
cdr3_length: 17
j_call: TRBJ1-4
v_call: TRBV7-9

cdr3_aa: CASSYRDGAETQYF
cdr3_length: 14
j_call: TRBJ2-5
v_call: TRBV19

cdr3_aa: CASSPGHKNTEAFF
cdr3_length: 14
j_call: TRBJ1-1
v_call: TRBV5-6

cdr3_aa: CASSQPGRGQVEQFF
cdr3_length: 15
j_call: TRBJ2-1
v_call: TRBV4-1

cdr3_aa: CASSQARGRARDTDTQYF
cdr3_length: 18
j_call: TRBJ2-3
v_call: TRBV4-3

cdr3_aa: CASTAWDRKNIQYF
cdr3_length: 14
j_call: TRBJ2-4
v_call: TRBV28

cdr3_aa: CASSLAAGPGYGYTF
cdr3_length: 15
j_call: TRBJ1-2
v_call: TRBV7-2

cdr3_aa: CASSYRVNSPLHF
cdr3_length: 13
j_call: TRBJ1-6
v_call: TRBV6-5

cdr3_aa: CASSLVSSGAYNEQFF
cdr3_length: 16
j_call: TRBJ2-1
v_call: TRBV5-1

cdr3_aa: CASSLGYRDYGYTF
cdr3_length: 14
j_call: TRBJ1-2
v_call: TRBV7-2

cdr3_aa: CASSLGQSNQPQHF
cdr3_length: 14
j_call: TRBJ1-5
v_call: TRBV27

cdr3_aa: CASSLGSWTGGTDTQYF
cdr3_length: 17
j_call: TRBJ2-3
v_call: TRBV5-1

cdr3_aa: CASSRERGGRAYNEQFF
cdr3_length: 17
j_call: TRBJ2-1
v_call: TRBV4-1

cdr3_aa: CAISYGGGTDTQYF
cdr3_length: 14
j_call: TRBJ2-3
v_call: TRBV10-3

cdr3_aa: CASSPGTVVANTEAFF
cdr3_length: 16
j_call: TRBJ1-1
v_call: TRBV18

cdr3_aa: CAISVSTPPSSYNEQFF
cdr3_length: 17
j_call: TRBJ2-1
v_call: TRBV10-3

cdr3_aa: CASSPGLAADEQFF
cdr3_length: 14
j_call: TRBJ2-1
v_call: TRBV18

cdr3_aa: CASSHGQGGNEKLFF
cdr3_length: 15
j_call: TRBJ1-4
v_call: TRBV4-1

cdr3_aa: CASSLGGQRQRPDEYF
cdr3_length: 16
j_call: TRBJ2-7
v_call: TRBV5-4

cdr3_aa: CASSPSGGQQTTGYGYTF
cdr3_length: 18
j_call: TRBJ1-2
v_call: TRBV7-9

cdr3_aa: CASGPGGILSNQPQHF
cdr3_length: 16
j_call: TRBJ1-5
v_call: TRBV7-9

cdr3_aa: CASSPGGSYNEQFF
cdr3_length: 14
j_call: TRBJ2-1
v_call: TRBV6-5

cdr3_aa: CASSPTGMEVETQYF
cdr3_length: 15
j_call: TRBJ2-5
v_call: TRBV5-1

cdr3_aa: CASYQRTGDRTQYF
cdr3_length: 14
j_call: TRBJ2-3
v_call: TRBV5-1

cdr3_aa: CATDPGQSYQETQYF
cdr3_length: 15
j_call: TRBJ2-5
v_call: TRBV4-1

cdr3_aa: CATAQLAGGFTGELFF
cdr3_length: 16
j_call: TRBJ2-2
v_call: TRBV24-1

cdr3_aa: CASSSPDRGSYEQYF
cdr3_length: 15
j_call: TRBJ2-7
v_call: TRBV5-5

cdr3_aa: CSVESGYEQFF
cdr3_length: 11
j_call: TRBJ2-1
v_call: TRBV29-1

cdr3_aa: CATGASEYTDTQYF
cdr3_length: 14
j_call: TRBJ2-3
v_call: TRBV24-1

cdr3_aa: CASRTATNEKLFF
cdr3_length: 13
j_call: TRBJ1-4
v_call: TRBV6-5

cdr3_aa: CASSESFSEISGELFF
cdr3_length: 16
j_call: TRBJ2-2
v_call: TRBV10-1

cdr3_aa: CASSLPSGDSYNEQFF
cdr3_length: 16
j_call: TRBJ2-1
v_call: TRBV7-8

cdr3_aa: CSVEGPGRGYTF
cdr3_length: 12
j_call: TRBJ1-2
v_call: TRBV29-1

cdr3_aa: CSVVAGGQETQYF
cdr3_length: 13
j_call: TRBJ2-5
v_call: TRBV29-1

cdr3_aa: CASSPNLLQGSGYTF
cdr3_length: 15
j_call: TRBJ1-2
v_call: TRBV11-2

cdr3_aa: CATSDSRGPSYEQYF
cdr3_length: 15
j_call: TRBJ2-7
v_call: TRBV24-1

cdr3_aa: CASSILGLPGETQYF
cdr3_length: 15
j_call: TRBJ2-5
v_call: TRBV19

cdr3_aa: CASSFPGGAVYNEQFF
cdr3_length: 16
j_call: TRBJ2-1
v_call: TRBV13

cdr3_aa: CASSQDRVAGVGETQYF
cdr3_length: 17
j_call: TRBJ2-5
v_call: TRBV3-1/TRBV3-2

cdr3_aa: CASSTGTDPDTQYF
cdr3_length: 14
j_call: TRBJ2-3
v_call: TRBV5-1

cdr3_aa: CASSSALTVHNSPLHF
cdr3_length: 16
j_call: TRBJ1-6
v_call: TRBV5-5

cdr3_aa: CASSIPPVETQYF
cdr3_length: 13
j_call: TRBJ2-5
v_call: TRBV19

cdr3_aa: CASRDRGTSGANVLTF
cdr3_length: 16
j_call: TRBJ2-6
v_call: TRBV11-3

cdr3_aa: CSVDGGGAKEQFF
cdr3_length: 13
j_call: TRBJ2-1
v_call: TRBV29-1

cdr3_aa: CASTITDTQYF
cdr3_length: 11
j_call: TRBJ2-3
v_call: TRBV6-6

cdr3_aa: CASRQIGQGGHYGYTF
cdr3_length: 16
j_call: TRBJ1-2
v_call: TRBV6-6

cdr3_aa: CASSSTGGWGNQPQHF
cdr3_length: 16
j_call: TRBJ1-5
v_call: TRBV4-2

cdr3_aa: CASSSQGSIGGNQPQHF
cdr3_length: 17
j_call: TRBJ1-5
v_call: TRBV19

cdr3_aa: CASSSSGTTNTGELFF
cdr3_length: 16
j_call: TRBJ2-2
v_call: TRBV6-5

cdr3_aa: CASSHDVQVTGELFF
cdr3_length: 15
j_call: TRBJ2-2
v_call: TRBV4-3